The 20 T cell receptor beta chains in this list originate from one sample, sequenced in a study of cytomegalovirus exposure and HLA in healthy donors. The primer mix had 60 Vbeta and 13 Jbeta primers. Clones were read by immunoSEQ multiplex PCR, and TCRdb kept only the in-frame ones, dropping some. This sample's table reports 130,000 to 150,000 clones. The source material was PBMCs. These receptors were obtained from a male donor in good health and CMV-seronegative.

The chain couples TRBV7-2 to TRBJ2-4; TRBD1 might be the D (6 bases). Trimming removed 5 bases at V and 6 bases at J, with 14 bases between. CDR1 and CDR2 from the germline V gene are SGHTA and FQGNSA. The CDR3 length is 14 residues. This chain's CDR3 is CASSRNRALNIQYF. The CDR3 DNA follows: TGTGCCAGCAGCCGGAACAGGGCTTTAAACATTCAGTACTTC.

The gene calls are TRBV19 and TRBJ2-4; maybe TRBD2 (6 bases). The CDR3 extends over 12 amino acids. Trimming removed 10 bases at V and 8 bases at J, with 15 bases between. Germline V gene sequence: CDR1 LNHDA, CDR2 SQIVND (reference sequence). The CDR3 loop is CATKGPGDIQYF. CDR3 sequence (DNA): TGTGCCACAAAGGGGCCGGGGGACATTCAGTACTTC.

This rearrangement joins TRBV5-1 to TRBJ1-1, with a weak D call TRBD1 (6 bases). The CDR3 length is 13 residues. V dropped 4 bases and J dropped 4 bases, with 11 bases sitting between them. The V gene's germline CDR1 is SGHRS and CDR2 YFSETQ. The CDR3 DNA reads TGCGCCAGCAGCGCACAAGGGGGCACTGAAGCTTTCTTT. It yields the protein CASSAQGGTEAFF.

J is TRBJ1-2 and V is TRBV30; a weak D match, TRBD1 (6 bases). CDR1 is GTSNPN and CDR2 is SVGIG in the germline V gene (reference sequence). The V end lost 5 bases, the J end lost 1 base, and 14 bases lay between the germline ends. The CDR3 length is 14 residues. CDR3 sequence reads: CAWWGQRRNYGYTF. The CDR3 DNA sequence: TGTGCCTGGTGGGGGCAGAGACGTAACTATGGCTACACCTTC.

The chain recombines TRBV13 with TRBJ2-7; 8 bases line up with TRBD2. CDR1 is PRHDT and CDR2 is FYEKMQ in the germline V gene (reference sequence). With V trimmed by 5 bases and J by 2 bases, 5 bases remained unmatched. CDR3 length: 14 residues. The CDR3 DNA reads TGTGCCAGCAGCCAACTAGCGGCTACCTACGAGCAGTACTTC. It yields the protein CASSQLAATYEQYF.

J is TRBJ2-7 and V is TRBV29-1, with 13 bases aligning to TRBD2. V was clipped by 0 bases and J by 4 bases; unmatched bases: 6. The germline gives CDR1 SQVTM, CDR2 ANQGSEA. This CDR3 has 16 residues. In nucleotides, the CDR3 is TGCAGCGTTGAAGACCAATTACTAGCGGGGGGGTACGAGCAGTACTTC. The encoded protein is CSVEDQLLAGGYEQYF.

V gene TRBV9 combines with J gene TRBJ2-3; the D gene is possibly TRBD2 (6 bases). Germline V gene lookup returns CDR1 SGDLS and CDR2 YYNGEE. V was cut by 7 bases and J by 6 bases, with 6 bases left in between. The CDR3 totals 10 residues. The CDR3 here is CASGGDTQYF. CDR3 sequence (DNA): TGTGCCAGCGGAGGGGATACGCAGTATTTT.

This rearrangement joins TRBV28 to TRBJ1-2; 12 bases align to TRBD1. Trimming at V came to 5 bases and at J to 8 bases, leaving 9 bases not matched to a gene. The CDR3 runs to 15 residues. CDR1 and CDR2 from the germline V gene are MDHEN and SYDVKM. The CDR3 is CASSQPGQGARGYTF. CDR3 nucleotide sequence: TGTGCCAGCAGTCAACCGGGACAGGGGGCGCGGGGCTACACCTTC.

The chain uses TRBV19 and TRBJ1-4, with D unresolved. Trimming took off 5 bases at V and 8 bases at J, with 18 bases between the two ends. The CDR3 loop spans 15 amino acids. The germline CDR1 and CDR2 sequences are LNHDA and SQIVND (reference sequence). As DNA, the CDR3 is TGTGCCAGTAGTTCCACCATGTTCGGGTCCGAAAAACTGTTTTTT. Its protein product is CASSSTMFGSEKLFF.

The genes are TRBV18 and TRBJ2-3; 8 bases match TRBD1. With 0 bases clipped from V and 4 bases from J, the junction kept 3 bases outside the gene matches. The CDR3 covers 15 residues. Germline V gene lookup returns CDR1 KGHSH and CDR2 LQKENI. CDR3 coding DNA: TGTGCCAGCTCACCACCCAAGACAGGGGCAGATACGCAGTATTTT. As protein: CASSPPKTGADTQYF. Full variable domain (rest looked up from reference TRBV18 and TRBJ2-3): NAGVMQNPRHLVRRRGQEARLRCSPMKGHSHVYWYRQLPEEGLKFMVYLQKENIIDESGMPKERFSAEFPKEGPSILRIQQVVRGDSAAYFCASSPPKTGADTQYFGPGTRLTVL.

The rearrangement joins TRBV19 to TRBJ1-1, with D unresolved. The CDR3 loop spans 13 amino acids. Germline V gives CDR1 LNHDA, CDR2 SQIVND (reference sequence). With 5 bases removed from V and 1 base from J, the gap between germline ends came to 8 bases. The CDR3 reads CASSLTANTEAFF. CDR3 coding DNA: TGTGCCAGTAGTCTTACAGCGAACACTGAAGCTTTCTTT.

DNA for the CDR3: TGTGCCAGCAGTGAATCGTTGGAGTTTGGCTACACCTTC. The encoded protein is CASSESLEFGYTF. This sequence joins TRBV25-1 and TRBJ1-2; D is unclear. The CDR3 extends over 13 amino acids. Germline-derived CDR1 and CDR2 are MGHDK and SYGVNS. V was cut by 1 base and J by 7 bases, with 10 bases left in between.

This rearrangement joins TRBV30 to TRBJ2-7; 11 bases line up with TRBD1. V lost 5 bases to trimming and J lost 2 bases; unmatched junction nucleotides: 2. This CDR3 spans 13 amino acids. In germline, CDR1 is GTSNPN, CDR2 SVGIG (reference sequence). The CDR3 bases are TGTGCCTGGGAGGGACAGGGGGCCTACGAGCAGTACTTC. The encoded protein is CAWEGQGAYEQYF.

This rearrangement joins TRBV5-6 to TRBJ2-5; 7 bases are shared with TRBD2. The germline CDR1 and CDR2 sequences are SGHDT and YYEEEE. With 4 bases clipped from V and 1 base from J, the junction kept 10 bases outside the gene matches. CDR3 size: 16 residues. In DNA form, the CDR3 reads TGTGCCAGCAGCCTGGCGGGGGACCTATTCCAAGAGACCCAGTACTTC. This encodes CASSLAGDLFQETQYF.

The chain couples TRBV14 to TRBJ1-1, with D unresolved. This CDR3 comprises 14 residues. The V gene's germline CDR1 is SGHDN and CDR2 FVKESK. The V end was cut by 3 bases, the J end by 0 bases, with 8 bases between. The CDR3 coding sequence is TGTGCCAGCAGCCAGGAGCTCTTGAACACTGAAGCTTTCTTT. This gives the protein CASSQELLNTEAFF. Full variable domain (missing parts from reference TRBV14 and TRBJ1-1): EAGVTQFPSHSVIEKGQTVTLRCDPISGHDNLYWYRRVMGKEIKFLLHFVKESKQDESGMPNNRFLAERTGGTYSTLKVQPAELEDSGVYFCASSQELLNTEAFFGQGTRLTVV.

The chain recombines TRBV19 with TRBJ2-3, with D possibly TRBD2 on 7 matching bases. Germline CDR1 and CDR2: LNHDA and SQIVND (reference sequence). CDR3 length equals 14 residues. V lost 5 bases, J lost 7 bases, and 16 bases lay in between. The CDR3 loop is CASSGGGPRNTQYF. The CDR3 DNA follows: TGTGCCAGTAGTGGCGGGGGCCCTCGGAATACGCAGTATTTT.

The gene calls are TRBV29-1 and TRBJ1-1, with 8 positions matching TRBD1. Germline V gene lookup returns CDR1 SQVTM and CDR2 ANQGSEA. The CDR3 is made up of 12 amino acids. J lost 5 bases, V lost 6 bases, and 5 bases had no gene match. In DNA, the CDR3 is TGCAGCGTGCTACAGGGGGTGACTGAAGCTTTCTTT. Amino acid sequence: CSVLQGVTEAFF.

This chain uses TRBV6-6 with TRBJ2-3; 13 nucleotides line up with TRBD2. Germline V lookup: CDR1 MNHNY, CDR2 SVGAGI (reference sequence). V lost 4 bases and J lost 8; bases outside the gene matches: 9. The CDR3 is 16 amino acids. The CDR3 reads CASSSTTSGGYGTQYF. The CDR3 region has the DNA TGTGCCAGCAGTTCGACGACTAGCGGGGGGTACGGTACGCAGTATTTT.

The chain has TRBV2 and TRBJ2-1; 12 bases agree with TRBD2. The V segment lost 5 bases and the J segment 2 bases; nucleotides outside the gene matches: 7. The CDR3 has 17 residues. Germline CDR1 and CDR2: SNHLY and FYNNEI. CDR3 DNA sequence: TGTGCCAGCAGTTGGACTAGCGGGGTCGGCCCCTACAATGAGCAGTTCTTC. Its protein is CASSWTSGVGPYNEQFF.

This sequence joins TRBV28 and TRBJ2-2; D uncertain. Trimming pared 6 bases from V and 8 bases from J, leaving 10 bases between. The CDR3 totals 12 residues. Germline V gene data show CDR1 as MDHEN and CDR2 as SYDVKM. The CDR3: CASRTKVGELFF. In DNA form, the CDR3 reads TGTGCCAGCAGGACAAAAGTTGGGGAGCTGTTTTTT.